Below are 16 T cell receptor beta chains sequenced from a single sample in a study of tumor-infiltrating lymphocytes in primary liver carcinoma. Synthesis of TCR beta cDNA was carried out from about 0.55 ug total RNA with a constant-region primer. Amplification in three nested multiplex PCR rounds with slightly modified ARM-PCR gave rise to TCR beta libraries. Researchers ran the first two PCR rounds for roughly 11 cycles each with TRBV1-TRBV30 forward primers and a C-beta reverse primer. In TCRdb, the multiplex PCR reads were re-called with MiXCR into one record per CDR3 protein. The sample has tens of thousands of distinct CDR3 sequences, 80% seen once. For each extraction, RNA and DNA were obtained together from 20-30 mg of unsorted bulk tissue. Sequencing used liver tumor tissue from sampling region 2. Subset here: tumor region T2, inferior pole. Receptor source: a woman in her twenties or thirties with primary liver carcinoma and hepatitis B virus infection.

This clonotype has a handful of counts. This chain uses TRBV24-1 with TRBJ2-1, with a weak D call TRBD1 (6 bases). The CDR3 sequence is 15 residues long. Germline CDR1 KGHDR, CDR2 SFDVKD. In nucleotides, the CDR3 is TGTGTCACTAGGGGAAAGGACAGCACCTACAATGAGCAGTTCTTC. As protein: CVTRGKDSTYNEQFF.

As to this clonotype: A clone one base away is much larger, so this may be a read error. This chain uses TRBV29-1 with TRBJ2-5, with D unclear. The CDR3 is 13 amino acids. Trimming pared 3 bases from V and 4 bases from J, leaving 12 bases between. Germline loops: CDR1 SQVTM, CDR2 ANQGSEA. The CDR3, as DNA: TGCAGCGTTGATACCGTATTGGCAGAGACCCAGTACTTC. This translates into CSVDTVLAETQYF. Filled out from reference TRBV29-1 and TRBJ2-5, the complete variable domain reads SAVISQKPSRDICQRGTSLTIQCQVDSQVTMMFWYRQQPGQSLTLIATANQGSEATYESGFVIDKFPISRPNLTFSTLTVSNMSPEDSSIYLCSVDTVLAETQYFGPGTRLLVL.

As regards this clonotype: At one of its ends the junction is not consistent with the germline gene, which may arise from a read error. The V gene is TRBV11-2, the J gene TRBJ2-7; 7 positions match TRBD2. Germline lookup yields CDR1 SGHAT and CDR2 FQNNGV. CDR3 size: 13 residues. CDR3 DNA sequence: TGTGCCAGCAGCTTTCCAGCGGGGTGCGAGCAGTGCTTC. As protein: CASSFPAGCEQCF.

As regards this clonotype: The junction departs from the called germline gene at one end, perhaps through a read error. V is TRBV4-3 and J is TRBJ2-7, with 8 bases lining up with TRBD2. CDR3 size: 18 residues. Germline V gene data show CDR1 as LGHNA and CDR2 as YSLEER. The CDR3, as DNA: TGCGCCAGCAGCCAAGCTGTGGCGGGGGGTCACATTAGCTATGAGCAGTATTTC. Residues: CASSQAVAGGHISYEQYF.

Concerning this clonotype itself: The junction departs from germline at one end; a sequencing error may be responsible. The V and J genes are TRBV12-3 or TRBV12-4 and TRBJ2-1; 9 bases are a match to TRBD2. CDR3 length equals 15 residues. CDR3 sequence reads: CDSSPSETSGLEQFF. The CDR3 DNA reads as TGTGACAGCAGCCCGTCCGAGACTAGCGGACTTGAGCAGTTCTTC.

As regards this clonotype: Germline is not matched at one junction end, which may reflect a read error. The genes are TRBV10-3 and TRBJ2-3; tentative D call: TRBD2 (6 bases). The CDR3 has 15 amino acids. Per the germline V gene, CDR1 is ENHRY and CDR2 is SYGVKD. CDR3 sequence reads: CVISESGRGADTQYF. The DNA of the CDR3 is TGTGTCATCAGTGAATCCGGGAGAGGGGCCGATACGCAGTATTTT.

This clonotype was recorded only once. The junction departs from germline at one end; a sequencing error may be responsible. The chain recombines TRBV29-1 with TRBJ2-2; no firm D call. Germline V gene data show CDR1 as SQVTM and CDR2 as ANQGSEA. The CDR3 covers 13 residues. The DNA of the CDR3 is TGCAGCTTTTGGAGACGAGACACAGGGGAGCTGTTTTTT. Translating gives CSFWRRDTGELFF.

Comment on this clonotype: The conserved final phenylalanine or tryptophan is absent from the CDR3, which likely points to a read error. The chain combines TRBV7-3 with TRBJ1-4; D not resolved. CDR1 is SGHTA and CDR2 is FQGTGA in the germline V gene. This CDR3 spans 21 amino acids. The CDR3 protein is CASSLPGREPQSSATNEILFL. The DNA of the CDR3 is TGTGCCAGCAGTCTTCCAGGACGGGAGCCGCAATCCTCAGCGACTAATGAAATACTGTTTCTT.

Worth noting for this clonotype: Its ends do not fully match the called genes, so a read error is possible. The CDR3 spells CASSWGLAAPYEQHF. The DNA for the CDR3 is TGTGCCAGCAGTTGGGGACTAGCCGCACCTTACGAGCAGCACTTC. This chain joins TRBV7-9 and TRBJ2-7; 9 bases match TRBD2. The CDR3 contains 15 residues. The germline V gene has CDR1 SEHNR and CDR2 FQNEAQ (reference sequence).

The chain carries TRBV7-8 and TRBJ2-7; 9 nucleotides align to TRBD2. CDR3 size: 16 residues. Germline V lookup: CDR1 SGHVS, CDR2 FQNEAQ. The J segment lost 6 bases and the V segment lost 4 bases, leaving 13 bases of the junction unmatched. CDR3 loop: CASSSLLAGEDLEQYF. The CDR3 DNA is TGTGCCAGCAGCTCATTACTAGCGGGCGAAGACCTCGAGCAGTACTTC.

Note on this clonotype: A read error may produce the germline difference seen at one junction end. This chain connects TRBV6-6 to TRBJ2-3; perhaps TRBD1 as D (5 bases). Germline CDR1 and CDR2: MNHNY and SVGAGI (reference sequence). CDR3 size: 15 residues. CDR3 amino acids: CASSYSSQGADTRYF. CDR3 bases: TGTGCCAGCAGTTACTCGAGTCAGGGTGCAGATACGCGGTATTTT.

This clonotype was detected once. One junction end does not reproduce the germline sequence, and a read error may be involved. The rearrangement uses TRBV4-3 and TRBJ2-1; TRBD2 might be the D (6 bases). CDR1 is LGHNA, CDR2 YSLEER, per germline. The CDR3 totals 16 residues. Here the CDR3 reads CASRQDAGSSYNKKFF. The CDR3, as DNA: TGCGCCAGCAGGCAAGATGCGGGAAGCTCCTACAATAAGAAGTTCTTC.

The gene calls are TRBV28 and TRBJ2-7; 9 bases line up with TRBD2. The germline V gene encodes CDR1 MDHEN and CDR2 SYDVKM. The CDR3 runs to 16 residues. The V gene end was trimmed by 11 bases and the J gene end by 5 bases; junction bases not matched to a gene: 19. CDR3 DNA sequence: TGTGCCGGTAGTTCGCCTTGGCTAGCGGGAATCGACGAGCAGTACTTC. Residues: CAGSSPWLAGIDEQYF.

Notes on this clonotype: This may come from a read error, since a much larger clone is one base off. This chain links TRBV9 with TRBJ2-5; 11 nucleotides match TRBD2. The germline gives CDR1 SGDLS, CDR2 YYNGEE. The CDR3 consists of 15 residues. DNA for the CDR3: TGTGCCATCAGCGTATGGACTAGCGGGCGAGAGACCCAGTACTTC. This encodes CAISVWTSGRETQYF.

As for this clonotype: The junction shows a germline mismatch at one end, possibly a read error. The chain employs TRBV4-3 and TRBJ2-7; 7 bases align to TRBD2. The germline V gene encodes CDR1 LGHNA and CDR2 YSLEER. This CDR3 has 18 residues. The CDR3 reads CTSSQAVTGGHISYERYF. The CDR3 nucleotides read TGCACCAGCAGCCAAGCTGTGACGGGGGGTCACATTAGTTACGAGCGGTACTTC.

The chain couples TRBV12-3 or TRBV12-4 to TRBJ1-5; possibly TRBD1 for D (6 bases). This CDR3 is built from 16 residues. V lost 6 bases and J 4 bases, leaving 19 bases between the germline ends. Here the CDR3 DNA reads TGTGCCAGCAGCCGCTCCTCAGGGGATCTAAATCAGCCCCAGCATTTT. Protein sequence: CASSRSSGDLNQPQHF.